The 12 T cell receptor beta chains below were found in one sample sequenced in a study of T cells in Graves' hyperthyroidism and ophthalmopathy. Researchers took RNA transcripts and amplified the TCR beta CDR3 regions from them. With the HTBI primer set, the TCR CDR3 went through a first round of RT-PCR. MiXCR was run by TCRdb on the multiplex PCR reads, yielding one entry per CDR3 protein. There are approximately 870,000 distinct CDR3 sequences in the sample; over 35% occur only once, and over 8% lies in the top ten. The sequenced sample was blood. The source is a man between 18 and 35 years old with Graves' hyperthyroidism.

This clonotype appeared a few times. The junction departs from the called germline gene at one end, perhaps through a read error. This chain links TRBV10-3 with TRBJ2-7, with a tentative D call TRBD1 (5 bases). Per germline, CDR1 ENHRY and CDR2 SYGVKD. This CDR3 spans 15 amino acids. The CDR3 nucleotides are TGTGCCAGCAGTAACTACGACAGTAGCTCCTACGAGCAGTACTTC. Protein: CASSNYDSSSYEQYF.

The rearrangement links TRBV9 to TRBJ1-6, with 7 nucleotides matching TRBD1. The CDR3 contains 15 residues. The germline V gene has CDR1 SGDLS and CDR2 YYNGEE. V shed 0 bases, J shed 6 bases, and the junction held 3 bases outside the gene matches. This chain's CDR3 is CASSVEGATNSPLHF. CDR3 DNA sequence: TGTGCCAGCAGCGTAGAGGGGGCTACTAATTCACCCCTCCACTTT.

The V call is TRBV9, the J call TRBJ1-6, with TRBD1 as a possible D gene (5 bases). CDR1 SGDLS and CDR2 YYNGEE come from the germline V gene. There are 15 residues in the CDR3. Trimming shortened V by 0 bases and J by 4 bases, and 8 bases separated the two germline ends. In DNA form, the CDR3 reads TGTGCCAGCAGCGTAGATTCAGGGTATAATTCACCCCTCCACTTT. Amino acids: CASSVDSGYNSPLHF.

This clonotype was counted at least ten times. J is TRBJ1-1 and V is TRBV19; D possibly corresponds to TRBD1 (5 bases). This CDR3 region has 14 residues. CDR1 and CDR2 (germline): LNHDA, SQIVND (reference sequence). Trimming removed 4 bases at V and 1 base at J, with 10 bases between. DNA of the CDR3: TGTGCCAGTAGTAGCTTCACAGGGAACACTGAAGCTTTCTTT. Translated: CASSSFTGNTEAFF.

Worth noting for this clonotype: At one boundary the junction diverges from the germline segment, which might be a read error. This chain connects TRBV5-8 to TRBJ1-1, with TRBD1 matching 7 bases. Per germline, CDR1 SGHTS and CDR2 YDEGEE. This CDR3 region has 13 residues. The CDR3 here is CASRGTTGAEAFF. The CDR3 DNA reads as TGCGCCAGCAGGGGGACAACCGGGGCTGAAGCTTTCTTT.

This clonotype appeared a single time. The chain joins TRBV19 to TRBJ2-3, with 8 bases matching TRBD2. CDR1 is LNHDA, CDR2 SQIVND, per germline (reference sequence). CDR3 length: 14 amino acids. J gave up 5 bases and V 6 bases, and 7 bases lay outside the gene matches. For the CDR3, the DNA is TGTGCCAGTAGCGGGAGGGCCATCATAGATACGCAGTATTTT. Translation gives CASSGRAIIDTQYF.

This clonotype showed up many times. The gene calls are TRBV13 and TRBJ1-1; 7 positions agree with TRBD1. The J segment lost 3 bases and the V segment lost 2 bases, leaving 6 bases of the junction unmatched. CDR3 length: 15 residues. The germline V gene encodes CDR1 PRHDT and CDR2 FYEKMQ (reference sequence). CDR3 nucleotide sequence: TGTGCCAGCAGCTTATCCGGGACAGTCCACACTGAAGCTTTCTTT. Translating it yields CASSLSGTVHTEAFF.

The CDR3 loop reads CSVVGVTSTDTQYF. As DNA, the CDR3 is TGCAGCGTTGTGGGGGTAACTAGCACAGATACGCAGTATTTT. This rearrangement joins TRBV29-1 to TRBJ2-3; the D call may be TRBD1 or TRBD2 (5 bases each). V lost 4 bases, J lost 0 bases, and 11 bases lay in between. The CDR3 has 14 residues. CDR1 is SQVTM and CDR2 is ANQGSEA in the germline V gene.

The V and J genes are TRBV2 and TRBJ2-7, with D tentatively TRBD1 (7 bases). The CDR3 loop spans 17 amino acids. The germline CDR1 and CDR2 sequences are SNHLY and FYNNEI. V was pared by 6 bases and J by 1 base, with 22 bases between. The CDR3, as DNA: TGTGCCAGCAGCTCACAAGCGGGCAGGGGGAGTTCCTACGAGCAGTACTTC. It codes for CASSSQAGRGSSYEQYF.

This clonotype has a count of ten or more. The CDR3 DNA reads TGTGCCAGCAGCCCAATCGGACAGGGGTTGGAGACCCAGTACTTC. This encodes CASSPIGQGLETQYF. The chain is built from TRBV9 and TRBJ2-5; the match to TRBD1 covers 9 bases. CDR3 length: 15 amino acids. The germline CDR1 and CDR2 sequences are SGDLS and YYNGEE. Losses at the gene ends were 4 bases for V and 5 bases for J; bases not matched to a gene: 9.

The V gene is TRBV5-1, the J gene TRBJ1-1; D is perhaps TRBD1 (5 bases). V lost 0 bases and J 5 bases, leaving 14 bases between the germline ends. The CDR3 totals 15 residues. Germline CDR1 reads SGHRS; CDR2 reads YFSETQ. CDR3: CASSLAAGSGTEAFF. In DNA, the CDR3 is TGCGCCAGCAGCTTGGCGGCAGGGTCTGGGACTGAAGCTTTCTTT.

The chain couples TRBV12-3 or TRBV12-4 to TRBJ1-2; 7 bases line up with TRBD1. V shed 8 bases and J 4 bases; nucleotides not matched to a gene: 10. The CDR3 has 14 amino acids. In DNA form, the CDR3 reads TGTGCCAGCTGGGACAGCCGAACCTCCTATGGCTACACCTTC. This translates into CASWDSRTSYGYTF.